These 29 T cell receptor beta chains were sequenced from one sample in a study of cytomegalovirus exposure and HLA in healthy donors. Sequenced by immunoSEQ multiplex PCR; TCRdb stores in-frame clones only, minus some. The data contain about 260,000 clones, less than 95% of them singletons. The sample comprised PBMCs. These receptors all stem from a woman aged 30 to 39 in good health and CMV-seronegative.

The chain has TRBV29-1 and TRBJ2-2; D remains unclear. The CDR3 has 14 residues. V was pared by 0 bases and J by 7 bases, with 12 bases between. The germline CDR1 and CDR2 sequences are SQVTM and ANQGSEA. The CDR3 reads CSVEDWQMNGELFF. CDR3 DNA sequence: TGCAGCGTTGAAGATTGGCAGATGAACGGGGAGCTGTTTTTT.

The V gene is TRBV6-5, the J gene TRBJ1-2, with 10 bases that match TRBD1. From germline, CDR1 is MNHEY and CDR2 SVGAGI. The CDR3 runs 16 residues. The V segment lost 0 bases and the J segment 11 bases; nucleotides outside the gene matches: 12. In DNA, the CDR3 is TGTGCCAGCAGTTACTCGTTTGAAGGGACAGGGGTCGGGTACACCTTC. Translating it yields CASSYSFEGTGVGYTF.

V is TRBV2 and J is TRBJ2-2, with 9 positions matching TRBD1. This CDR3 is 13 amino acids long. After removal of 8 bases from V and 7 bases from J, the junction contained 5 bases not matched to a gene. Germline loops: CDR1 SNHLY, CDR2 FYNNEI. The CDR3: CASRTGEDGELFF. The CDR3 DNA follows: TGTGCCAGCCGGACAGGGGAGGACGGGGAGCTGTTTTTT.

The chain links TRBV15 to TRBJ2-3; 9 positions match TRBD1. V gave up 5 bases and J gave up 7 bases; unmatched junction bases: 7. The CDR3 consists of 14 residues. The germline V gene encodes CDR1 LNHNV and CDR2 YYDKDF (reference sequence). The CDR3 nucleotides read TGTGCCACCAGCGGCCGGGACAGGGTAAATACGCAGTATTTT. Amino acids: CATSGRDRVNTQYF.

This clone occurred once. The rearrangement uses TRBV14 and TRBJ2-7; a possible D gene is TRBD1 (5 bases). This CDR3 has 14 amino acids. Looked up from germline, CDR1 is SGHDN and CDR2 is FVKESK. The V and J ends lost 0 bases and 2 bases respectively, with 8 bases between them. The CDR3 spells CASSQDLQAYEQYF. In nucleotides, the CDR3 is TGTGCCAGCAGCCAAGACCTACAGGCCTACGAGCAGTACTTC.

This sequence joins TRBV6-1 and TRBJ1-4; D is possibly TRBD1 (6 bases). This CDR3 contains 14 residues. Germline assignment: CDR1 MNHNS and CDR2 SASEGT. Trimming took 7 bases from V and 6 from J, leaving 15 bases between them. CDR3 in amino acids: CASILQGLDEKLFF. CDR3 bases: TGTGCCAGCATCCTACAGGGTTTAGATGAAAAACTGTTTTTT.

The gene calls are TRBV11-3 and TRBJ2-3, with 12 positions matching TRBD2. Germline V lookup: CDR1 SGHNT, CDR2 YENEEA. The ends lost 5 bases at V and 4 bases at J; junction bases unmatched: 4. CDR3 length equals 15 residues. The CDR3 bases are TGTGCCAGCAGCCTACGACTAGCGGGGGCAGATACGCAGTATTTT. Translated: CASSLRLAGADTQYF.

The chain combines TRBV5-1 with TRBJ2-7, with a tentative D call TRBD2 (6 bases). Trimming cost V 4 bases and J 8 bases, with 16 bases left between them. The CDR3 loop spans 13 amino acids. Per the germline V gene, CDR1 is SGHRS and CDR2 is YFSETQ. As DNA, the CDR3 is TGCGCCAGCAGCCCGGGGGTCGGCGGGCAGCAGTACTTC. Amino acids: CASSPGVGGQQYF.

The V gene is TRBV10-3, the J gene TRBJ1-2; no clear D gene. The V gene's germline CDR1 is ENHRY and CDR2 SYGVKD. Trimming stripped 5 bases from V and 9 bases from J, with 16 bases between. CDR3 length: 13 residues. The CDR3 region is CAISIAGLGSYTF. The CDR3 nucleotides are TGTGCCATCAGTATCGCCGGCCTCGGGAGCTACACCTTC.

The gene calls are TRBV11-2 and TRBJ2-7; 9 positions match TRBD2. This CDR3 has 17 amino acids. The germline CDR1 and CDR2 sequences are SGHAT and FQNNGV. J lost 3 bases, V lost 2 bases, and 11 bases had no gene match. The CDR3: CASSLRRTGTSLYEQYF. CDR3 sequence (DNA): TGTGCCAGCAGCTTAAGGAGAACCGGGACTAGCCTCTACGAGCAGTACTTC.

V usage is TRBV11-2 and J usage is TRBJ2-7; no definite D call. V shed 4 bases and J shed 5 bases, with 6 bases lying between them. Germline V gives CDR1 SGHAT, CDR2 FQNNGV. The CDR3 consists of 11 residues. The CDR3 DNA sequence: TGTGCCAGCAGCTCCCTAGACGAGCAGTACTTC. This codes for CASSSLDEQYF.

This sequence joins TRBV7-2 and TRBJ2-5; either TRBD1 or TRBD2 may supply D (5 bases each). Germline-derived CDR1 and CDR2 are SGHTA and FQGNSA. CDR3 length equals 14 residues. Trimming cost V 3 bases and J 0 bases, with 8 bases left between them. Here the CDR3 reads CASSLGRDQETQYF. The CDR3 DNA reads as TGTGCCAGCAGCTTGGGGCGGGACCAAGAGACCCAGTACTTC.

The gene calls are TRBV15 and TRBJ1-2, with TRBD1 as a possible D gene (5 bases). The CDR3 contains 16 residues. Germline lookup yields CDR1 LNHNV and CDR2 YYDKDF (reference sequence). V lost 0 bases, J lost 3 bases, and 14 bases lay in between. The CDR3 is CATSRDRGVSDYGYTF. The CDR3 nucleotides read TGTGCCACCAGCAGAGATAGAGGGGTGTCGGACTATGGCTACACCTTC.

This chain uses TRBV30 with TRBJ2-7, with D unresolved. CDR3 length equals 13 residues. The ends were cut back, 0 bases at V and 5 bases at J, with 11 bases in the middle. Germline loops: CDR1 GTSNPN, CDR2 SVGIG (reference sequence). CDR3 protein: CAWSVDPFHEQYF. The CDR3 bases are TGTGCCTGGAGTGTCGACCCATTCCACGAGCAGTACTTC.

The rearrangement uses TRBV29-1 and TRBJ2-2; TRBD1 matches at 7 bases. V gave up 2 bases and J gave up 8 bases; unmatched junction bases: 5. The CDR3 loop spans 13 amino acids. Germline values: CDR1 SQVTM, CDR2 ANQGSEA. The CDR3 DNA follows: TGCAGCGTTGAATGGGACAGTCAGGGGGAGCTGTTTTTT. Amino acid sequence: CSVEWDSQGELFF.

The rearrangement joins TRBV27 to TRBJ2-7, with D possibly matching TRBD1 (6 bases). Trimming left V 5 bases short and J 3 bases short, with 17 bases between. The CDR3 extends over 15 amino acids. Germline assignment: CDR1 MNHEY and CDR2 SMNVEV (reference sequence). The CDR3: CASSILTGTNYEQYF. DNA for the CDR3: TGTGCCAGCAGTATTCTAACAGGGACCAACTACGAGCAGTACTTC.

The chain employs TRBV6-1 and TRBJ2-7; D tentatively fits TRBD1 or TRBD2 (5 bases each). The CDR3 spans 13 residues. The germline CDR1 and CDR2 sequences are MNHNS and SASEGT. Trimming pared 8 bases from V and 5 bases from J, leaving 16 bases between. The CDR3 DNA reads as TGTGCCAGCGGGGACCAACGGCGGGACGAGCAGTACTTC. Protein product: CASGDQRRDEQYF.

The CDR3 nucleotides are TGTGCTTCCCGGGAGCTCACAGATACGCAGTATTTT. Amino acids: CASRELTDTQYF. This chain links TRBV11-3 with TRBJ2-3, with a tentative D call TRBD2 (6 bases). Germline CDR1 is SGHNT and CDR2 is YENEEA. The CDR3 covers 12 residues.

This clone was recorded a few times. The V call is TRBV21-1, the J call TRBJ2-7; TRBD1 is taken as the D call from the table, unchecked against the DNA. TRBV21-1 is a listed pseudogene. This CDR3 is built from 11 residues. CDR3 sequence: CASSKGGQGSF. For the CDR3, the DNA is TGTGCCAGCAGCAAAGGGGGACAGGGGTCCTTC.

This chain joins TRBV2 and TRBJ2-1; no definite D call. Trimming left V 7 bases short and J 5 bases short, with 3 bases between. Germline lookup yields CDR1 SNHLY and CDR2 FYNNEI. This CDR3 region has 10 residues. CDR3 residues: CASIDNEQFF. For the CDR3, the DNA is TGTGCCAGCATCGACAATGAGCAGTTCTTC.

A note on this clone: An end of the junction does not agree with germline; a read error may underlie this. This chain uses TRBV29-1 with TRBJ2-3, with D hard to call. Germline assignment: CDR1 SQVTM and CDR2 ANQGSEA. The length of the CDR3 is 12 residues. The CDR3 reads CSVEDLTKPEIF. DNA for the CDR3: TGCAGCGTTGAAGATTTGACAAAACCTGAAATCTTT.

This sequence joins TRBV28 and TRBJ2-7; D perhaps matches TRBD1 (6 bases). The V gene's germline CDR1 is MDHEN and CDR2 SYDVKM. Trimming left V 5 bases short and J 6 bases short, with 14 bases between. This CDR3 has 13 amino acids. CDR3 coding DNA: TGTGCCAGCAGTGCCACAGGGTATTCCGAGCAGTACTTC. As protein: CASSATGYSEQYF. Variable domain in full (rest from reference TRBV28 and TRBJ2-7): DVKVTQSSRYLVKRTGEKVFLECVQDMDHENMFWYRQDPGLGLRLIYFSYDVKMKEKGDIPEGYSVSREKKERFSLILESASTNQTSMYLCASSATGYSEQYFGPGTRLTVT.

V usage is TRBV4-1 and J usage is TRBJ1-1; TRBD1 matches 8 bases. This CDR3 comprises 16 residues. Germline-derived CDR1 and CDR2 are MGHRA and YSYEKL. The V and J ends lost 2 bases and 5 bases, in that order; junction bases with no gene match: 10. CDR3 in DNA: TGCGCCAGCAGCCAAAGGTCGAACAGGGGGGGAACTGAAGCTTTCTTT. Translating gives CASSQRSNRGGTEAFF.

CDR3 sequence reads: CASSFLETQYF. CDR3 nucleotide sequence: TGTGCCAGCAGTTTTTTAGAGACCCAGTACTTC. The chain is built from TRBV28 and TRBJ2-5, with unresolved D. Germline CDR1 is MDHEN and CDR2 is SYDVKM. CDR3 length: 11 amino acids. The ends were cut back, 3 bases at V and 4 bases at J, with 3 bases in the middle.

The V call is TRBV9, the J call TRBJ2-6; no definite D call. CDR3 length: 13 residues. Germline CDR1 SGDLS, CDR2 YYNGEE. Deletions cut 5 bases from V and 0 bases from J, with 3 bases between. CDR3 in amino acids: CASSNSGANVLTF. The CDR3 bases are TGTGCCAGCAGTAACTCTGGGGCCAACGTCCTGACTTTC.

The chain has TRBV28 and TRBJ2-3; 7 bases agree with TRBD2. V lost 2 bases to trimming and J lost 2 bases; unmatched junction nucleotides: 1. This CDR3 has 14 residues. Germline-derived CDR1 and CDR2 are MDHEN and SYDVKM. The CDR3 DNA reads as TGTGCCAGCAGTTTAACTAGCGACACAGATACGCAGTATTTT. Its protein product is CASSLTSDTDTQYF.

This clone was observed a handful of times. The CDR3 here is CASSFTGTGISEQYF. The CDR3 DNA is TGTGCCAGCAGCTTCACCGGGACAGGGATCTCCGAGCAGTACTTC. The chain combines TRBV12-1 with TRBJ2-7; TRBD1, the table's D call, lacks a check against the DNA. TRBV12-1 has pseudogene status. The CDR3 extends over 15 amino acids.

The chain uses TRBV27 and TRBJ2-3; possibly TRBD2 for D (5 bases). Trimming pared 3 bases from V and 4 bases from J, leaving 14 bases between. Germline assignment: CDR1 MNHEY and CDR2 SMNVEV (reference sequence). The CDR3 is 15 residues long. Here the CDR3 DNA reads TGTGCCAGCAGTTTTTACTCTCCGGAGGCAGATACGCAGTATTTT. Residues: CASSFYSPEADTQYF.

This clone showed up just once. This chain connects TRBV5-4 to TRBJ2-1; perhaps TRBD1 as D (6 bases). The V end lost 0 bases, the J end lost 5 bases, and 12 bases lay between the germline ends. This CDR3 spans 15 amino acids. From germline, CDR1 is SGHNT and CDR2 YYREEE (reference sequence). CDR3 DNA: TGTGCCAGCAGCTTGGCGGGGAACAGGGACAATGAGCAGTTCTTC. Its translation: CASSLAGNRDNEQFF.